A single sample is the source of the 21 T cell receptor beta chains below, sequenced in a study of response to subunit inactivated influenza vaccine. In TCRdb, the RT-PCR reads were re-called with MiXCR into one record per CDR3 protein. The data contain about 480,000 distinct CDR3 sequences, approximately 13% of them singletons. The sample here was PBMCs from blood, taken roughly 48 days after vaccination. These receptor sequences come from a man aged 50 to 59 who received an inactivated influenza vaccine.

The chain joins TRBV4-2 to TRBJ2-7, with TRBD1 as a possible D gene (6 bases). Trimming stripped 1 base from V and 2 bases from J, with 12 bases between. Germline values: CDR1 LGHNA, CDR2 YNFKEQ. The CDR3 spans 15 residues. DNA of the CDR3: TGTGCCAGCAGCCAAGGGACAGCTAAACCCTACGAGCAGTACTTC. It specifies CASSQGTAKPYEQYF.

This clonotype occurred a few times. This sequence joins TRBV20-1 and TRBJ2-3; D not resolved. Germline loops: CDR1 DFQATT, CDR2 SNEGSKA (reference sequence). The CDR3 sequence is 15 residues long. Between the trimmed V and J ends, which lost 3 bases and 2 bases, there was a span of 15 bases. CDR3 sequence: CSASSRYTYTDTQYF. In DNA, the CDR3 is TGCAGTGCTAGCTCGAGATACACCTACACAGATACGCAGTATTTT.

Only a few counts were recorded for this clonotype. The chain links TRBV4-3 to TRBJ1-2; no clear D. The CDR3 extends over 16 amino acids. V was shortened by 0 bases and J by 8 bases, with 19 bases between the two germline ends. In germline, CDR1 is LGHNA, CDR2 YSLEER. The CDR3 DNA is TGCGCCAGCAGCCAAGATCGGGGTACAGCTAAGCGAGGCTACACCTTC. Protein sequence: CASSQDRGTAKRGYTF.

The CDR3 sequence is CASSQGLRGYTF. CDR3 sequence (DNA): TGTGCCAGCAGCCAAGGACTACGAGGCTACACCTTC. The chain joins TRBV3-1 to TRBJ1-2; D is unclear. CDR3 length equals 12 residues. V shed 1 base and J shed 8 bases, with 8 bases lying between them. Germline V gene sequence: CDR1 LGHDT, CDR2 YNNKEL (reference sequence). Full variable domain (rest looked up from reference TRBV3-1 and TRBJ1-2): DTAVSQTPKYLVTQMGNDKSIKCEQNLGHDTMYWYKQDSKKFLKIMFSYNNKELIINETVPNRFSPKSPDKAHLNLHINSLELGDSAVYFCASSQGLRGYTFGSGTRLTVV.

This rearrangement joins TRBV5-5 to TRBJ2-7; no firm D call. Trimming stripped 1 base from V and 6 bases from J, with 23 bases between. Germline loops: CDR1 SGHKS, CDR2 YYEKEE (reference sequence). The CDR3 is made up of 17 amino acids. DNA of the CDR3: TGTGCCAGCAGCTTGACAACGACCGGACGGGCGTGGTTCGAGCAGTACTTC. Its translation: CASSLTTTGRAWFEQYF. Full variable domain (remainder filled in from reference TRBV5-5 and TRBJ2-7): DAGVTQSPTHLIKTRGQQVTLRCSPISGHKSVSWYQQVLGQGPQFIFQYYEKEERGRGNFPDRFSARQFPNYSSELNVNALLLGDSALYLCASSLTTTGRAWFEQYFGPGTRLTVT.

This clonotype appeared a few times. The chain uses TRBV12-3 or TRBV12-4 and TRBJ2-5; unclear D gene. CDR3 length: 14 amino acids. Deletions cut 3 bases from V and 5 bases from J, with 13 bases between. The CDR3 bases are TGTGCCAGCAGTTTTTCCGGCCGAAGGGAGACCCAGTACTTC. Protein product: CASSFSGRRETQYF.

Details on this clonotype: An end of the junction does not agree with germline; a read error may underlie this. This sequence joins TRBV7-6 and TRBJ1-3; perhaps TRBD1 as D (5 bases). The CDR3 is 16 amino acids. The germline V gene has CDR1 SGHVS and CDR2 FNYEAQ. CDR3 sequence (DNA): TGTGCCATCAGCTTAGTCGACAGCGCCTCTGGAAACACCATATATTTT. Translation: CAISLVDSASGNTIYF.

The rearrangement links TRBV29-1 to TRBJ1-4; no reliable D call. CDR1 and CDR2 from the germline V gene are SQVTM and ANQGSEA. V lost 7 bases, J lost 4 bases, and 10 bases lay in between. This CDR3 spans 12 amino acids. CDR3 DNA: TGCAGCGCTAACGGACTTAATGAAAAACTGTTTTTT. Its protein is CSANGLNEKLFF. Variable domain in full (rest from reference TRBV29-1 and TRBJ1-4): SAVISQKPSRDICQRGTSLTIQCQVDSQVTMMFWYRQQPGQSLTLIATANQGSEATYESGFVIDKFPISRPNLTFSTLTVSNMSPEDSSIYLCSANGLNEKLFFGSGTQLSVL.

The CDR3 loop is CASSMGQSSYEQYF. Here the CDR3 DNA reads TGCGCCAGCAGCATGGGACAGAGCTCCTACGAGCAGTACTTC. The rearrangement joins TRBV5-1 to TRBJ2-7, with 7 bases that match TRBD1. V trimming: 4 bases; J trimming: 0 bases; junction bases outside the gene matches: 4. Germline loops: CDR1 SGHRS, CDR2 YFSETQ. The CDR3 is 14 residues long. Drawing the rest from reference TRBV5-1 and TRBJ2-7, the complete variable domain is KAGVTQTPRYLIKTRGQQVTLSCSPISGHRSVSWYQQTPGQGLQFLFEYFSETQRNKGNFPGRFSGRQFSNSRSEMNVSTLELGDSALYLCASSMGQSSYEQYFGPGTRLTVT.

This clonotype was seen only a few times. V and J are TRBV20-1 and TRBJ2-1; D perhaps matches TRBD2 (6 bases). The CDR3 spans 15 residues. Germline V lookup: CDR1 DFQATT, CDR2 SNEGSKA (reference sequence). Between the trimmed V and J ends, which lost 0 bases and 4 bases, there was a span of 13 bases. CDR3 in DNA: TGCAGTGCTAGAGATGCGGGACTGCCATACAATGAGCAGTTCTTC. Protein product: CSARDAGLPYNEQFF.

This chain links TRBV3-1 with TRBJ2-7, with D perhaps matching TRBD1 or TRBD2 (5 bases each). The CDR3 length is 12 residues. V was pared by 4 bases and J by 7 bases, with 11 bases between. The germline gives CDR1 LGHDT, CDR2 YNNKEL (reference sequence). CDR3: CASSPLGGEQYF. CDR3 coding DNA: TGTGCCAGCAGCCCCCTTGGGGGAGAGCAGTACTTC.

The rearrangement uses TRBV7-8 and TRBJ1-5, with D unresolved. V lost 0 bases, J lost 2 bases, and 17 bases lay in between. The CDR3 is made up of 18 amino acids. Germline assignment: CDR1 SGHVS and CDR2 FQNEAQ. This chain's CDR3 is CASSLARLWIRGNQPQHF. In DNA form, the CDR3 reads TGTGCCAGCAGCTTAGCGCGACTTTGGATTCGAGGCAATCAGCCCCAGCATTTT.

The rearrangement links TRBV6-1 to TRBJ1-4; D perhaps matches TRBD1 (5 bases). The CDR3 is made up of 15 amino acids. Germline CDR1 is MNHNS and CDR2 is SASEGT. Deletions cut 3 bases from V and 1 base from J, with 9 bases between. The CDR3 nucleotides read TGTGCCAGCAGTGACGCGGGGGGAACTAATGAAAAACTGTTTTTT. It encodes CASSDAGGTNEKLFF.

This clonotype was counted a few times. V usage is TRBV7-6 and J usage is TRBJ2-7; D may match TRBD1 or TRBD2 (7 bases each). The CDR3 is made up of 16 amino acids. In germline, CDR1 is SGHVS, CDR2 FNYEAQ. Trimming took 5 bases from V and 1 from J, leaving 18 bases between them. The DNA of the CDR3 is TGTGCCAGCAGCAGTCACCAAGCGGGACAGTCCTACGAGCAGTACTTC. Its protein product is CASSSHQAGQSYEQYF.

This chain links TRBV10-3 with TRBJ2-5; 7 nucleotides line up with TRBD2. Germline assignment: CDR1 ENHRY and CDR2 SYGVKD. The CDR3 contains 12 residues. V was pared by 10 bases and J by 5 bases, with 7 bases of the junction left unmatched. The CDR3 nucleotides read TGTGCCACCCAGAGCGGGGTGGAGACCCAGTACTTC. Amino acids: CATQSGVETQYF.

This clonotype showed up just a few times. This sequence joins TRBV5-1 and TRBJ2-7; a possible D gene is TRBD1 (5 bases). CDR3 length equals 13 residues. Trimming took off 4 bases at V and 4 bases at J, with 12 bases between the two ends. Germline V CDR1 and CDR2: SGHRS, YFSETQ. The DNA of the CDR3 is TGCGCCAGCAGCCCTGACAGCTTTTACGAGCAGTACTTC. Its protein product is CASSPDSFYEQYF.

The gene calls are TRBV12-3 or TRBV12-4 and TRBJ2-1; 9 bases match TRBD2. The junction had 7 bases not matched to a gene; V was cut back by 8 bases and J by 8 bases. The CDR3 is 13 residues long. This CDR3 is CASGKAGGYEQFF. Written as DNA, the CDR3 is TGTGCCAGCGGTAAAGCGGGAGGCTATGAGCAGTTCTTC.

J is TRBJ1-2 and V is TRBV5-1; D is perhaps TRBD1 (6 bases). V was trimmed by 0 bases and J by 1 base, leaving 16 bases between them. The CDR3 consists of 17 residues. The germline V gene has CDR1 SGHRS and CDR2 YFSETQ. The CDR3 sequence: CASSLAAGDVLNYGYTF. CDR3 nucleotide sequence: TGCGCCAGCAGCTTGGCGGCAGGGGACGTACTTAACTATGGCTACACCTTC.

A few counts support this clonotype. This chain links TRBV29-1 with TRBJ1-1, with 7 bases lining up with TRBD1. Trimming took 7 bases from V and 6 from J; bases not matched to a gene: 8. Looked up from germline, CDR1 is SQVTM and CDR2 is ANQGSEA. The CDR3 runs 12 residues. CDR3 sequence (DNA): TGCAGCGGAACAGGGGCCCCCTCTGAAGCTTTCTTT. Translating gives CSGTGAPSEAFF.

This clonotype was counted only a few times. CDR3: CASSAVGRATNEKLFF. For the CDR3, the DNA is TGTGCCAGCAGTGCCGTCGGACGAGCAACTAATGAAAAACTGTTTTTT. The chain employs TRBV4-2 and TRBJ1-4, with D uncertain. Between the trimmed V and J ends, which lost 6 bases and 0 bases, there was a span of 14 bases. CDR1 is LGHNA, CDR2 YNFKEQ, per germline. This CDR3 contains 16 residues.

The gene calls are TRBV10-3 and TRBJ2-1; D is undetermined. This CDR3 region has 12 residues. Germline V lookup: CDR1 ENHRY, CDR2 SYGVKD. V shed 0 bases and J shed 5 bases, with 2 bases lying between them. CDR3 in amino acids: CAISESNNEQFF. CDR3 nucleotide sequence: TGTGCCATCAGTGAGTCTAACAATGAGCAGTTCTTC.